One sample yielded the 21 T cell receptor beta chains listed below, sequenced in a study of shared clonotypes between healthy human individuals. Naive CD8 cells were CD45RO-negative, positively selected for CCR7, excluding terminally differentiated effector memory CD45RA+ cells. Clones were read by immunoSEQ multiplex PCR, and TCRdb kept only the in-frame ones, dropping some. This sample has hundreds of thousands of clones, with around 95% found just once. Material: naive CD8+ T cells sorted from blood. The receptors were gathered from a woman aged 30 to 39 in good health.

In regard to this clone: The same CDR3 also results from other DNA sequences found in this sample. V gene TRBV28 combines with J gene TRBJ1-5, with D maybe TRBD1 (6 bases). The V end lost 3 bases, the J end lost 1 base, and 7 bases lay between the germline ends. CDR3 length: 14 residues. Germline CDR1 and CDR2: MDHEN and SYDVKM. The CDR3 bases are TGTGCCAGCAGTTTGGGGGGCAGCAATCAGCCCCAGCATTTT. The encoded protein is CASSLGGSNQPQHF.

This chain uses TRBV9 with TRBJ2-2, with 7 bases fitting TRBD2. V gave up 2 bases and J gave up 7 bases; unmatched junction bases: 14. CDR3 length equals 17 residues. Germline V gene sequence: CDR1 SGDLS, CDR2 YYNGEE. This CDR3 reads CASSVLGGSLTNGELFF. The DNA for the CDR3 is TGTGCCAGCAGCGTTCTCGGGGGGAGTCTTACTAACGGGGAGCTGTTTTTT.

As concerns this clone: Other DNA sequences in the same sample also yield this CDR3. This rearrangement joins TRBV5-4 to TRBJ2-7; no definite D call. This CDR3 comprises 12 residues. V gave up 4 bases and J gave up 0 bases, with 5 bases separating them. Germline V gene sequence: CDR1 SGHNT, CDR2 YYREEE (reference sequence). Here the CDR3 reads CASSRDSYEQYF. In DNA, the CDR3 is TGTGCCAGCAGCCGAGACTCCTACGAGCAGTACTTC.

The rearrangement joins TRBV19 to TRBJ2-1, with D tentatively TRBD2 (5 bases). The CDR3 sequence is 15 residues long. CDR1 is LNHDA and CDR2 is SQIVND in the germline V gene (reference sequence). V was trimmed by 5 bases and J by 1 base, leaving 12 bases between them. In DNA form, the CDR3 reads TGTGCCAGTAGTGTCCGCGGAGGATCCTACAATGAGCAGTTCTTC. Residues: CASSVRGGSYNEQFF.

The CDR3 sequence is CASSFAGGDTEAFF. Written as DNA, the CDR3 is TGTGCCAGCAGCTTTGCAGGGGGGGACACTGAAGCTTTCTTT. The rearrangement links TRBV7-9 to TRBJ1-1; 7 bases agree with TRBD1. From germline, CDR1 is SEHNR and CDR2 FQNEAQ (reference sequence). The ends lost 3 bases at V and 3 bases at J; junction bases unmatched: 4. CDR3 size: 14 residues. The full variable domain, rest sourced from reference TRBV7-9 and TRBJ1-1, is DTGVSQNPRHKITKRGQNVTFRCDPISEHNRLYWYRQTLGQGPEFLTYFQNEAQLEKSRLLSDRFSAERPKGSFSTLEIQRTEQGDSAMYLCASSFAGGDTEAFFGQGTRLTVV.

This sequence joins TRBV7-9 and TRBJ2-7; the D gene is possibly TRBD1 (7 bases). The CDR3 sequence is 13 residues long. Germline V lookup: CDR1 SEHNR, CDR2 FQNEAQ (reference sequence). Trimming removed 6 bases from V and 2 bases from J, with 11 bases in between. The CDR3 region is CASRGGQTYEQYF. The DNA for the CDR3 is TGTGCCAGCAGGGGGGGACAGACCTACGAGCAGTACTTC.

The CDR3 DNA reads TGCGCCAGCAGCTTGGCTAGCACGGACGAGCAGTACTTC. It is translated as CASSLASTDEQYF. The chain combines TRBV5-1 with TRBJ2-7; tentative D call: TRBD2 (5 bases). Germline lookup yields CDR1 SGHRS and CDR2 YFSETQ. V was cut by 0 bases and J by 5 bases, with 9 bases left in between. The CDR3 has 13 residues. The whole variable domain, filled in from reference TRBV5-1 and TRBJ2-7, reads KAGVTQTPRYLIKTRGQQVTLSCSPISGHRSVSWYQQTPGQGLQFLFEYFSETQRNKGNFPGRFSGRQFSNSRSEMNVSTLELGDSALYLCASSLASTDEQYFGPGTRLTVT.

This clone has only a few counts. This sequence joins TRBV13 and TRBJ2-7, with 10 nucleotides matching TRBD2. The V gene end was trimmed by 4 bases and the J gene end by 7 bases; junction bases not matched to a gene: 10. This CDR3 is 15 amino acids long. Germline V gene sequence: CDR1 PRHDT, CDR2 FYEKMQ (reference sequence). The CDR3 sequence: CASSSTSGPGGEQYF. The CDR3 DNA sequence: TGTGCCAGCAGCTCGACTAGCGGGCCGGGAGGAGAGCAGTACTTC.

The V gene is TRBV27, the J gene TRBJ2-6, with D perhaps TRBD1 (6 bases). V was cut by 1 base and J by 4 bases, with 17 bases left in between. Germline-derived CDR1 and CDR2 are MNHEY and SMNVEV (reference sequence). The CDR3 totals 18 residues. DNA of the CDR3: TGTGCCAGCAGTTTATTTGGGGACACTCCGACGGGGGCCAACGTCCTGACTTTC. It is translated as CASSLFGDTPTGANVLTF. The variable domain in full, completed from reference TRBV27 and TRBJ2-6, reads EAQVTQNPRYLITVTGKKLTVTCSQNMNHEYMSWYRQDPGLGLRQIYYSMNVEVTDKGDVPEGYKVSRKEKRNFPLILESPSPNQTSLYFCASSLFGDTPTGANVLTFGAGSRLTVL.

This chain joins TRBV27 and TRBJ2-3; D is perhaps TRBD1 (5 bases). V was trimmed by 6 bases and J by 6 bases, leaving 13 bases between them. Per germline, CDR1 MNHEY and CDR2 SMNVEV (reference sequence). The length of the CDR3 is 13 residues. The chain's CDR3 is CASSSTGVDTQYF. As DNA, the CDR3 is TGTGCCAGCAGCTCTACAGGTGTTGATACGCAGTATTTT.

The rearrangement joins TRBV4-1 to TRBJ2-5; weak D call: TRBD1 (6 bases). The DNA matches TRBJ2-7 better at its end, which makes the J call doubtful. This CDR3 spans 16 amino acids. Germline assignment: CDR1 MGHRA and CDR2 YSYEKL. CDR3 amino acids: CASSQDPRKGVYEQYF. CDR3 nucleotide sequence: TGCGCCAGCAGCCAAGATCCACGAAAGGGGGTCTACGAGCAGTACTTC.

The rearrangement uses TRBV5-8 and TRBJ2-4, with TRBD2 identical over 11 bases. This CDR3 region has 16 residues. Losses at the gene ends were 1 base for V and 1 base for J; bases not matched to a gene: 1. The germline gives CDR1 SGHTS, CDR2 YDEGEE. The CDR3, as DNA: TGTGCCAGCAGCTTGTCTAGCGGGAGGGCCAAAAACATTCAGTACTTC. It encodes CASSLSSGRAKNIQYF.

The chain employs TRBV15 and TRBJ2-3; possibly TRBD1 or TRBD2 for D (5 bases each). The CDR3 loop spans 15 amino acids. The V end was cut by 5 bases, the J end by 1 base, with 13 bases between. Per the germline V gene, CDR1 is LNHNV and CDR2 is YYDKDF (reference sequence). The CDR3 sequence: CATSEVQGGTDTQYF. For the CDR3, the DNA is TGTGCCACCAGCGAGGTGCAGGGAGGCACAGATACGCAGTATTTT.

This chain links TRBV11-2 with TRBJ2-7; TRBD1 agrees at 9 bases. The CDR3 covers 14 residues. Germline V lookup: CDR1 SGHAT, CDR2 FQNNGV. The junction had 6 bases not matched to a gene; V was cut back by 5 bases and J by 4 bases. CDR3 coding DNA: TGTGCCAGCAGCCGGACAGGGGCTGTTTACGAGCAGTACTTC. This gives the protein CASSRTGAVYEQYF.

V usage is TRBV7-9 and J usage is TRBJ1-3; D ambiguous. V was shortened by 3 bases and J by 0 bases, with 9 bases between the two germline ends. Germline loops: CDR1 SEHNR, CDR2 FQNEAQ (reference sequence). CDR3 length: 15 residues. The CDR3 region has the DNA TGTGCCAGCAGCTTTGTCACAGTCTCTGGAAACACCATATATTTT. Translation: CASSFVTVSGNTIYF.

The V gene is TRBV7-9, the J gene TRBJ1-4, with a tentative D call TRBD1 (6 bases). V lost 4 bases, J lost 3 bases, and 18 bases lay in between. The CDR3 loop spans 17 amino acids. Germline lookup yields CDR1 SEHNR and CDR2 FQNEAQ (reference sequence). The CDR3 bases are TGTGCCAGCAGCTCGCGTGGGCAGGGGCCCTCTAATGAAAAACTGTTTTTT. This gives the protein CASSSRGQGPSNEKLFF. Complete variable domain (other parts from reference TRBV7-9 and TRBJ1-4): DTGVSQNPRHKITKRGQNVTFRCDPISEHNRLYWYRQTLGQGPEFLTYFQNEAQLEKSRLLSDRFSAERPKGSFSTLEIQRTEQGDSAMYLCASSSRGQGPSNEKLFFGSGTQLSVL.

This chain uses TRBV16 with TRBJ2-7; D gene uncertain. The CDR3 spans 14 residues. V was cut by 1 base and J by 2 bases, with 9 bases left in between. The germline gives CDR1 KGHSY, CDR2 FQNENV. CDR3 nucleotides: TGTGCCAGCAGCCAATACTCAGCAACCTACGAGCAGTACTTC. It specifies CASSQYSATYEQYF.

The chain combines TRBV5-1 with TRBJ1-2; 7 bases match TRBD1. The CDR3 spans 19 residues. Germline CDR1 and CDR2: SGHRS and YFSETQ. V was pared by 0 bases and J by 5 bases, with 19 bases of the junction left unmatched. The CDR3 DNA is TGCGCCAGCAGCTTGGGGATCAGACAGGGCGGTCCAGGCTTGTATGGCTACACCTTC. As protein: CASSLGIRQGGPGLYGYTF.

DNA for the CDR3: TGCGCCAGCAGTCACACCATGAGAGCAACTAATGAAAAACTGTTTTTT. Translation: CASSHTMRATNEKLFF. This chain joins TRBV4-1 and TRBJ1-4; D gene uncertain. The CDR3 runs 16 residues. V shed 6 bases and J shed 0 bases, with 14 bases lying between them. Germline loops: CDR1 MGHRA, CDR2 YSYEKL.

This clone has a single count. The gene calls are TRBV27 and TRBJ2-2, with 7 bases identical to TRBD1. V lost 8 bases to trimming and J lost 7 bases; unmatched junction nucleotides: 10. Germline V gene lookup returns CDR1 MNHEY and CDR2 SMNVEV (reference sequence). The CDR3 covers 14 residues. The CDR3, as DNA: TGTGCCAGCGGTTCGGGCACAGGGGACGGGGAGCTGTTTTTT. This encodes CASGSGTGDGELFF.

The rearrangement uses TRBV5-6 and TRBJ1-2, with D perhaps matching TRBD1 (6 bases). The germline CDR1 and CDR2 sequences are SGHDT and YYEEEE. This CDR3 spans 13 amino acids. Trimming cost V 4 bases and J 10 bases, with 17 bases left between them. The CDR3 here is CASSPGGGAPYTF. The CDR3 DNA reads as TGTGCCAGCAGCCCGGGGGGCGGGGCACCCTACACCTTC.